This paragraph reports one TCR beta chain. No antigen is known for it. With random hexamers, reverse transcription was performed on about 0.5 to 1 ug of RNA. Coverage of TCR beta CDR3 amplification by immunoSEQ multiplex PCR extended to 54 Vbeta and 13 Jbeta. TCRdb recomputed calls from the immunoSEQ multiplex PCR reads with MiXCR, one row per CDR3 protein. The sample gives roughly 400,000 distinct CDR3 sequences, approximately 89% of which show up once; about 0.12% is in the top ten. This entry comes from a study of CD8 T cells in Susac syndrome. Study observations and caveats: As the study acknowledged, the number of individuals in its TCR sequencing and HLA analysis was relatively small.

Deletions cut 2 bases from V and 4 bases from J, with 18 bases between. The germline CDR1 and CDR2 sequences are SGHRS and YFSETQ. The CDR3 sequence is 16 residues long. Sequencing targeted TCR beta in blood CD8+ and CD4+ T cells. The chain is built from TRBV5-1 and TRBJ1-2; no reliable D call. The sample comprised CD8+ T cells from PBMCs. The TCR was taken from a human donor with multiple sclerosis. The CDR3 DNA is TGCGCCAGCAGCTTCACTGGTCAGAGTATCAGCTATGGCTACACCTTC. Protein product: CASSFTGQSISYGYTF.